Listed here is a single T cell receptor beta chain. Its antigen is not identified. This specimen belongs to a study of T cell repertoires in cytomegalovirus infection. MiXCR, run by TCRdb on the reads, gives a single entry per CDR3 protein. The sample records roughly 500,000 distinct CDR3 sequences, 30% to 35% being singletons. Germline loops: CDR1 SNHLY, CDR2 FYNNEI. The CDR3 consists of 15 residues. The V end was cut by 0 bases, the J end by 3 bases, with 11 bases between. The V call is TRBV2, the J call TRBJ1-1; D not certain. The clonotype comes from a human donor in good health (CMV status not recorded). Some clones in this sample may be carry-over from other donors' samples. The source was cultured PBMCs, collected from culture after CMV antigen stimulation. For the CDR3, the DNA is TGTGCCAGCAGTGAAGCGCCGGGTATTGACACTGAAGCTTTCTTT. It codes for CASSEAPGIDTEAFF.